The TCR beta chain under discussion was sequenced for a study of blood T cell repertoires in COVID-19. Study-wide background: Samples came from the United States, Italy and Spain, spanning acute and convalescent COVID-19. T cells, B-cell-depleted T cells, or PBMCs supplied cDNA or gDNA.

Germline loops: CDR1 LNHDA, CDR2 SQIVND (reference sequence). The CDR3 is 15 residues long. The V end was cut by 5 bases, the J end by 5 bases, with 18 bases between. Under the authors' procedure: Researchers report that nucleated cell counts were estimated from reference gene primer amplification. Profiled with immunoSEQ multiplex PCR; TCRdb holds only in-frame clones, not every one. D and trimming come from the DNA, and the V and J calls and clone size come from that table. This table holds tens of thousands of clones, 82% found once. This TCR derives from a human donor with acute or convalescent COVID-19. The donor label of this sample is uncertain. The sequenced material came from peripheral blood. V gene TRBV19 combines with J gene TRBJ2-5; TRBD2 is a possible D gene (6 bases). CDR3 amino acids: CASSPLTSTWETQYF. DNA of the CDR3: TGTGCCAGTAGTCCCCTCACTAGCACGTGGGAGACCCAGTACTTC.